This T cell receptor (beta chain) was captured in a study of T-cell memory formation after mild COVID-19. Study information: Across donors, TCR clusters were largely donor specific. Broader study findings: Some SARS-CoV-2-responding clones were already detected in memory before infection. Whether day 37 second-wave clones are SARS-CoV-2-specific was not confirmed.

In the case of this clonotype: Its target is not known.

The CDR3 is made up of 20 amino acids. V lost 8 bases to trimming and J lost 0 bases; unmatched junction nucleotides: 18. Germline values: CDR1 SNHLY, CDR2 FYNNEI. cDNA libraries for TCR alpha and TCR beta, carrying sample barcodes and UMIs, came from 5'RACE with constant-segment primers. TCRdb re-called the 5' RACE reads with MiXCR, one entry per CDR3 protein. The sample has tens of thousands of distinct CDR3 sequences; approximately 15% are singletons. This chain joins TRBV2 and TRBJ2-1; TRBD2 matches 11 bases. Input material: PBMCs or a T cell subset sorted from them (not recorded which). This clonotype originated in an adult woman who had mild COVID-19 (a few samples of this study predate the infection). Cell type and time point are not known. This CDR3 reads CASGPGIPGSGRGSYNEQFF. DNA for the CDR3: TGTGCCAGCGGGCCGGGGATTCCAGGTAGCGGGAGGGGCTCCTACAATGAGCAGTTCTTC.